This entry lists 20 T cell receptor beta chains sequenced from one sample in a study of shared clonotypes between healthy human individuals. TCRdb's table, derived via immunoSEQ multiplex PCR, lists solely in-frame clones and lacks some. The sample lists over a million clones; around 78% were seen once. The sequenced material came from memory CD4+ T cells from PBMCs. Documented subset: CD45RA-negative fraction. These receptors originate from a man aged 18 to 30 in good health. Some clones in this sample may be carry-over from other donors' samples.

The chain carries TRBV7-9 and TRBJ1-1, with a possible D match to TRBD1 (5 bases). The CDR3 covers 17 residues. CDR1 SEHNR and CDR2 FQNEAQ come from the germline V gene (reference sequence). The ends were cut back, 1 base at V and 2 bases at J, with 17 bases in the middle. Here the CDR3 reads CASSLVRGADLNTEAFF. The CDR3 bases are TGTGCCAGCAGCTTAGTTCGCGGGGCAGATTTAAACACTGAAGCTTTCTTT.

This clone was picked up a small number of times. The CDR3 spells CASRVEGGGGVTVGEQYF. The CDR3 DNA follows: TGTGCCAGCAGGGTGGAAGGAGGGGGCGGTGTGACTGTCGGAGAGCAGTACTTC. The chain uses TRBV7-2 and TRBJ2-7; D is possibly TRBD1 (7 bases). Germline V gene data show CDR1 as SGHTA and CDR2 as FQGNSA. The CDR3 runs 18 residues. V was cut by 6 bases and J by 7 bases, with 31 bases left in between.

This clone was detected only a few times. Different DNA sequences within this sample yield the same CDR3. V is TRBV5-4 and J is TRBJ2-6; D gene unclear. Trimming removed 4 bases from V and 0 bases from J, with 14 bases in between. Germline CDR1 is SGHNT and CDR2 is YYREEE (reference sequence). The CDR3 contains 17 residues. The CDR3 DNA reads as TGTGCCAGCAGCCCCTCGGTCGGTCCCTCTGGGGCCAACGTCCTGACTTTC. As protein: CASSPSVGPSGANVLTF.

The chain uses TRBV25-1 and TRBJ2-1; 12 positions agree with TRBD1. This CDR3 is built from 15 residues. Trimming at V came to 4 bases and at J to 7 bases, leaving 5 bases not matched to a gene. Germline V gene data show CDR1 as MGHDK and CDR2 as SYGVNS. The CDR3 region has the DNA TGTGCCAGCAGTGGGTGGGGACAGGGGGCGAATGAGCAGTTCTTC. Translation gives CASSGWGQGANEQFF.

The chain uses TRBV5-6 and TRBJ2-1, with 7 nucleotides matching TRBD1. Germline-derived CDR1 and CDR2 are SGHDT and YYEEEE. The V segment lost 4 bases and the J segment 2 bases; nucleotides outside the gene matches: 15. The CDR3 has 18 amino acids. CDR3 nucleotides: TGTGCCAGCAGCCACCGGGACAGCTTCATCTTGACCTACAATGAGCAGTTCTTC. Translated, it gives CASSHRDSFILTYNEQFF.

The rearrangement links TRBV14 to TRBJ2-7; a possible D gene is TRBD1 (5 bases). Trimming cost V 0 bases and J 0 bases, with 9 bases left between them. Germline CDR1 SGHDN, CDR2 FVKESK. The CDR3 sequence is 15 residues long. For the CDR3, the DNA is TGTGCCAGCAGCCAAGATAGCAGGGCCTCCTACGAGCAGTACTTC. Translating it yields CASSQDSRASYEQYF.

The chain couples TRBV2 to TRBJ2-1; 16 bases fit TRBD2. CDR1 and CDR2 from the germline V gene are SNHLY and FYNNEI. The length of the CDR3 is 17 residues. DNA for the CDR3: TGTGCTATCACCGGGACTAGCGGGAGGGCGGCGGGTAATGAGCAGTTCTTC. Amino acids: CAITGTSGRAAGNEQFF.

This chain connects TRBV30 to TRBJ2-3; the D gene could be TRBD1 or TRBD2 (5 bases each). CDR1 GTSNPN and CDR2 SVGIG come from the germline V gene (reference sequence). Trimming shortened V by 8 bases and J by 0 bases, and 12 bases separated the two germline ends. The length of the CDR3 is 13 residues. CDR3 sequence reads: CAGQLDSTDTQYF. For the CDR3, the DNA is TGTGCCGGACAACTAGATAGCACAGATACGCAGTATTTT. Drawing the rest from reference TRBV30 and TRBJ2-3, the complete variable domain is SQTIHQWPATLVQPVGSPLSLECTVEGTSNPNLYWYRQAAGRGLQLLFYSVGIGQISSEVPQNLSASRPQDRQFILSSKKLLLSDSGFYLCAGQLDSTDTQYFGPGTRLTVL.

J is TRBJ2-3 and V is TRBV25-1; TRBD1 agrees at 9 bases. CDR3 length equals 16 residues. V was clipped by 2 bases and J by 3 bases; unmatched bases: 6. Per germline, CDR1 MGHDK and CDR2 SYGVNS. The CDR3 protein is CASSEIGTGWTDTQYF. Here the CDR3 DNA reads TGTGCCAGCAGTGAAATAGGGACAGGGTGGACAGATACGCAGTATTTT.

The gene calls are TRBV6-1 and TRBJ2-1, with D perhaps matching TRBD2 (5 bases). The CDR3 runs to 15 residues. V was cut by 4 bases and J by 4 bases, with 14 bases left in between. Germline lookup yields CDR1 MNHNS and CDR2 SASEGT. The DNA of the CDR3 is TGTGCCAGCAGTGTTGTGGTAGCGTCGTACAATGAGCAGTTCTTC. Translating gives CASSVVVASYNEQFF.

The rearrangement joins TRBV18 to TRBJ2-1; possible D gene TRBD2, 5 bases. Per the germline V gene, CDR1 is KGHSH and CDR2 is LQKENI. Trimming removed 0 bases from V and 7 bases from J, with 10 bases in between. CDR3 length equals 14 residues. The DNA of the CDR3 is TGTGCCAGCTCACCACCGTCCCGGGGTAATGAGCAGTTCTTC. It encodes CASSPPSRGNEQFF.

This clone occurred once. A much more abundant neighbour one base away suggests this may be a read error. For the CDR3, the DNA is TGCGCCAGCAGCTGGGGACAGAGACGAGGGGGTGAGCAGTTCTTC. This gives the protein CASSWGQRRGGEQFF. This chain connects TRBV5-1 to TRBJ2-1; 7 nucleotides line up with TRBD1. CDR1 and CDR2 from the germline V gene are SGHRS and YFSETQ. The CDR3 runs 15 residues. Trimming at V came to 3 bases and at J to 9 bases, leaving 12 bases not matched to a gene.

This clone appeared a few times. The chain joins TRBV5-1 to TRBJ2-5, with D perhaps matching TRBD1 (5 bases). Per the germline V gene, CDR1 is SGHRS and CDR2 is YFSETQ. V lost 4 bases to trimming and J lost 4 bases, with 11 bases between them. This CDR3 region has 13 residues. Written as DNA, the CDR3 is TGCGCCAGCAGCACGGTCCAGGGAGAGACCCAGTACTTC. The encoded protein is CASSTVQGETQYF.

For this clone: Germline and junction disagree at one end, which may indicate a read error. This chain's CDR3 is CASSSPSSPPNF. CDR3 DNA sequence: TGTGCCAGCAGCTCCCCGAGTAGCCCACCCAACTTC. The chain is built from TRBV7-8 and TRBJ2-7; D call uncertain. The CDR3 length is 12 residues. CDR1 is SGHVS and CDR2 is FQNEAQ in the germline V gene.

This clone was recorded only once. This chain links TRBV6-1 with TRBJ2-7, with 7 bases identical to TRBD2. Trimming took 2 bases from V and 4 from J; bases not matched to a gene: 8. CDR3 length: 15 amino acids. Germline V gives CDR1 MNHNS, CDR2 SASEGT. The CDR3 protein is CASSENWLAAYEQYF. The CDR3 nucleotides read TGTGCCAGCAGTGAAAATTGGCTAGCGGCTTACGAGCAGTACTTC.

Comment on this clone: Other DNA sequences in the sample encode the same CDR3. The rearrangement uses TRBV25-1 and TRBJ2-3, with a tentative D call TRBD2 (6 bases). CDR3 length: 15 residues. CDR1 is MGHDK, CDR2 SYGVNS, per germline. V was shortened by 2 bases and J by 2 bases, with 11 bases between the two germline ends. The CDR3 DNA reads TGTGCCAGCAGTGAACCGGGGGACTTCACAGATACGCAGTATTTT. It specifies CASSEPGDFTDTQYF. Full variable domain (missing parts from reference TRBV25-1 and TRBJ2-3): EADIYQTPRYLVIGTGKKITLECSQTMGHDKMYWYQQDPGMELHLIHYSYGVNSTEKGDLSSESTVSRIRTEHFPLTLESARPSHTSQYLCASSEPGDFTDTQYFGPGTRLTVL.

This clone was recorded a few times. The chain combines TRBV5-6 with TRBJ2-7; D is ambiguous. This CDR3 spans 17 amino acids. Germline loops: CDR1 SGHDT, CDR2 YYEEEE. The V end was cut by 4 bases, the J end by 0 bases, with 20 bases between. The CDR3 is CASSPLLTRQTSYEQYF. CDR3 coding DNA: TGTGCCAGCAGCCCACTCCTGACAAGGCAGACCTCCTACGAGCAGTACTTC.

The chain links TRBV27 to TRBJ1-1; D is ambiguous. In germline, CDR1 is MNHEY, CDR2 SMNVEV (reference sequence). The CDR3 totals 14 residues. V lost 1 base and J lost 0, with 6 bases in between. In nucleotides, the CDR3 is TGTGCCAGCAGTTTATATGCCATGAACACTGAAGCTTTCTTT. As protein: CASSLYAMNTEAFF.

The V gene is TRBV2, the J gene TRBJ1-5; tentative D call: TRBD1 (6 bases). CDR3 size: 13 residues. The V end lost 9 bases, the J end lost 3 bases, and 12 bases lay between the germline ends. Germline V gene lookup returns CDR1 SNHLY and CDR2 FYNNEI. CDR3 sequence (DNA): TGTGCCAGTAACCGGGACAACAATCAGCCCCAGCATTTT. The encoded protein is CASNRDNNQPQHF.

This clone has a handful of counts. The V gene is TRBV7-6, the J gene TRBJ1-2; D not resolved. This CDR3 is built from 14 residues. Trimming removed 1 base at V and 0 bases at J, with 6 bases between. Germline-derived CDR1 and CDR2 are SGHVS and FNYEAQ. CDR3 sequence reads: CASSLGQANYGYTF. DNA of the CDR3: TGTGCCAGCAGCTTAGGGCAGGCTAACTATGGCTACACCTTC.